The 8 T cell receptor beta chains reported below all come from one sample, sequenced in a study of T cells in Graves' hyperthyroidism and ophthalmopathy. There were TCR beta CDR3 regions amplified from RNA transcripts. Researchers ran a first-round RT-PCR on the TCR CDR3 using the HTBI primer set. MiXCR, applied by TCRdb to the multiplex PCR reads, yields one record per CDR3 protein. Here the sample spans more than 500,000 distinct CDR3 sequences, about 46% being singletons. Sequencing input: peripheral blood or thyroid tissue (not recorded which). All receptors come from an adult woman with Graves' disease, either hyperthyroidism or ophthalmopathy (not recorded which).

This clonotype was observed many times. The chain employs TRBV14 and TRBJ1-2, with D possibly being TRBD1 (5 bases). The V gene lost 4 bases and the J gene lost 5 bases, with 11 bases spanning the gap. Germline lookup yields CDR1 SGHDN and CDR2 FVKESK. The CDR3 extends over 13 amino acids. Written as DNA, the CDR3 is TGTGCCAGCAGCCGGACGTCAGGGTATGGCTACACCTTC. It yields the protein CASSRTSGYGYTF.

This clonotype occurred many times. The gene calls are TRBV7-2 and TRBJ1-5; 8 nucleotides agree with TRBD1. The CDR3 totals 15 residues. V lost 5 bases and J lost 5; bases outside the gene matches: 8. Germline assignment: CDR1 SGHTA and CDR2 FQGNSA. This chain's CDR3 is CASSQGAGWDQPQHF. Here the CDR3 DNA reads TGTGCCAGCAGCCAGGGGGCAGGGTGGGATCAGCCCCAGCATTTT.

The chain employs TRBV10-3 and TRBJ2-7; no reliable D call. Germline lookup yields CDR1 ENHRY and CDR2 SYGVKD. The CDR3 is 13 amino acids. V was trimmed by 0 bases and J by 7 bases, leaving 10 bases between them. The CDR3 is CAISESWEGEQYF. Written as DNA, the CDR3 is TGTGCCATCAGTGAGTCGTGGGAAGGGGAGCAGTACTTC.

The chain has TRBV2 and TRBJ1-5; D is unclear. This CDR3 spans 13 amino acids. The V gene's germline CDR1 is SNHLY and CDR2 FYNNEI. V was cut by 4 bases and J by 4 bases, with 8 bases left in between. The CDR3 protein is CASSGQWNQPQHF. CDR3 DNA sequence: TGTGCCAGCAGTGGGCAATGGAATCAGCCCCAGCATTTT.

The chain carries TRBV25-1 and TRBJ1-2; TRBD1 matches at 8 bases. The CDR3 contains 16 residues. Unmatched junction bases numbered 5, after V lost 2 bases and J lost 0 bases. The V gene's germline CDR1 is MGHDK and CDR2 SYGVNS. As DNA, the CDR3 is TGTGCCAGCAGTGAACCCCAGGGGGCTGCTAACTATGGCTACACCTTC. Translation: CASSEPQGAANYGYTF.

In this sample, this clonotype turned up a few times. The genes are TRBV12-3 or TRBV12-4 and TRBJ1-2; tentative D call: TRBD1 (6 bases). The ends were cut back, 3 bases at V and 4 bases at J, with 12 bases in the middle. There are 14 residues in the CDR3. The chain's CDR3 is CASSFLDRPYGYTF. The CDR3 region has the DNA TGTGCCAGCAGTTTCCTGGACAGACCCTATGGCTACACCTTC.

The chain has TRBV10-3 and TRBJ2-2; D is possibly TRBD1 (5 bases). The CDR3 is 12 amino acids. Germline V gene data show CDR1 as ENHRY and CDR2 as SYGVKD. Trimming shortened V by 4 bases and J by 6 bases, and 6 bases separated the two germline ends. The CDR3 loop reads CAISGGPGELFF. Here the CDR3 DNA reads TGTGCCATCAGTGGGGGCCCCGGGGAGCTGTTTTTT.

The chain employs TRBV11-2 and TRBJ1-5, with 7 bases identical to TRBD1. The CDR3 contains 13 residues. V shed 5 bases, J shed 5 bases, and the junction held 3 bases outside the gene matches. Germline values: CDR1 SGHAT, CDR2 FQNNGV. The CDR3 region is CASSDGTDQPQHF. The CDR3 DNA is TGTGCCAGCAGCGACGGGACAGATCAGCCCCAGCATTTT.